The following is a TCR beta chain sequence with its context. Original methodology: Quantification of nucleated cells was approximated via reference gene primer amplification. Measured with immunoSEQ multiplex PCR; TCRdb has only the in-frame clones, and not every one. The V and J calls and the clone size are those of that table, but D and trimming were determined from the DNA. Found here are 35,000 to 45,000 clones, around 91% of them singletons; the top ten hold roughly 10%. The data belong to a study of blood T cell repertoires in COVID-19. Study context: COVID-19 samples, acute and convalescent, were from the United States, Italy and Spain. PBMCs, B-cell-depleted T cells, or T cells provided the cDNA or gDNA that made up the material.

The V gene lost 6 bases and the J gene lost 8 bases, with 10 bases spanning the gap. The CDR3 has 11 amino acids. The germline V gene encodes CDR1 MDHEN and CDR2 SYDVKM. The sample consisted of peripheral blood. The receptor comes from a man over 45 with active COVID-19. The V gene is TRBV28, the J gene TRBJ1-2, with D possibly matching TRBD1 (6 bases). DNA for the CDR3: TGTGCCAGCAGCCGGACAGACGGCTACACCTTC. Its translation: CASSRTDGYTF.